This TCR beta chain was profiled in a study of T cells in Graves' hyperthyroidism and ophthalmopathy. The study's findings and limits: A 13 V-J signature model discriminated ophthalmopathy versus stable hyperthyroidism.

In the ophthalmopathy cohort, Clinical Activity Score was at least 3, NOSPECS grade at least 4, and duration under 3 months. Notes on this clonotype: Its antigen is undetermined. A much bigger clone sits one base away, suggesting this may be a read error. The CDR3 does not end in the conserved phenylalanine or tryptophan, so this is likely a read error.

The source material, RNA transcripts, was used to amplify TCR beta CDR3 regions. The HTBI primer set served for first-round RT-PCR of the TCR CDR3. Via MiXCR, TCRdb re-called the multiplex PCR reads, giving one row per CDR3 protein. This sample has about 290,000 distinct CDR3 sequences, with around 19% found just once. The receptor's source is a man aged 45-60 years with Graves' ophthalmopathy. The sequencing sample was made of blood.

In DNA, the CDR3 is TGTGCCAGCCGCTTACAGGGGAGGGGTCCCTACGAGCAGTACCTC. Protein sequence: CASRLQGRGPYEQYL. The rearrangement uses TRBV7-2 and TRBJ2-7, with D perhaps matching TRBD1 or TRBD2 (7 bases each). There are 15 residues in the CDR3. Looked up from germline, CDR1 is SGHTA and CDR2 is FQGNSA.